The 29 T cell receptor beta chains below were found in one sample sequenced in a study of shared clonotypes between healthy human individuals. Method: immunoSEQ multiplex PCR; TCRdb's copy keeps in-frame clones and lacks some. The data show about 2.4 million clones, roughly 93% seen once. Sample: naive CD4+ T cells from PBMCs. Subset denoted: CD45RA+ positively selected. These TCRs come from a young man in good health. Some clones in this sample may be carry-over from other donors' samples.

This clone has more than one count but fewer than ten. The chain links TRBV7-9 to TRBJ2-2; D might be TRBD2 (6 bases). With 3 bases removed from V and 3 bases from J, the gap between germline ends came to 11 bases. Germline V gene lookup returns CDR1 SEHNR and CDR2 FQNEAQ (reference sequence). The CDR3 spans 15 residues. CDR3 sequence: CASSLRGPDTGELFF. The CDR3 DNA sequence: TGTGCCAGCAGCTTGCGGGGCCCGGACACCGGGGAGCTGTTTTTT.

V and J are TRBV6-6 and TRBJ2-4, with D possibly being TRBD2 (7 bases). The CDR3 consists of 14 residues. CDR1 MNHNY and CDR2 SVGAGI come from the germline V gene (reference sequence). Deletions cut 11 bases from V and 3 bases from J, with 17 bases between. As DNA, the CDR3 is TGTGCCGGGACGGGGGGCCGGGGCAAAAACATTCAGTACTTC. This gives the protein CAGTGGRGKNIQYF.

The chain is built from TRBV27 and TRBJ2-4; D is undetermined. This CDR3 region has 17 residues. Germline V CDR1 and CDR2: MNHEY, SMNVEV (reference sequence). V lost 6 bases, J lost 2 bases, and 20 bases lay in between. In nucleotides, the CDR3 is TGTGCCAGCAGCCCAATGCAGGCGGTCGTTACCAAAAACATTCAGTACTTC. Residues: CASSPMQAVVTKNIQYF.

The chain carries TRBV6-5 and TRBJ2-6; D is unclear. Germline CDR1 MNHEY, CDR2 SVGAGI. V lost 11 bases and J 2 bases, leaving 1 base between the germline ends. The CDR3 is made up of 10 amino acids. The CDR3 DNA sequence: TGTGCCGCTGGGGCCAACGTCCTGACTTTC. The encoded protein is CAAGANVLTF.

This sequence joins TRBV5-1 and TRBJ2-5, with TRBD2 matching 7 bases. The CDR3 has 15 amino acids. J lost 0 bases, V lost 1 base, and 3 bases had no gene match. Per the germline V gene, CDR1 is SGHRS and CDR2 is YFSETQ. The CDR3: CASSLPAGYQETQYF. CDR3 sequence (DNA): TGCGCCAGCAGCTTGCCAGCGGGATACCAAGAGACCCAGTACTTC.

The chain has TRBV28 and TRBJ2-7, with 8 nucleotides matching TRBD2. V shed 3 bases and J 3 bases; nucleotides not matched to a gene: 7. In germline, CDR1 is MDHEN, CDR2 SYDVKM. This CDR3 contains 15 residues. CDR3 region: CASSFGLAGLYEQYF. CDR3 bases: TGTGCCAGCAGTTTTGGGTTAGCGGGACTCTACGAGCAGTACTTC.

V gene TRBV7-9 combines with J gene TRBJ1-2, with 9 bases that match TRBD1. This CDR3 region has 18 residues. V shed 4 bases, J shed 0 bases, and the junction held 12 bases outside the gene matches. Per the germline V gene, CDR1 is SEHNR and CDR2 is FQNEAQ (reference sequence). CDR3 coding DNA: TGTGCCAGCAGCTCTAGCTGGACAGGGGATTTGGCTAACTATGGCTACACCTTC. It specifies CASSSSWTGDLANYGYTF.

CDR3 sequence (DNA): TGCAGCGTTGAGTGGGGAGACGAGCAGTACTTC. Residues: CSVEWGDEQYF. The chain couples TRBV29-1 to TRBJ2-7; tentative D call: TRBD2 (5 bases). Germline values: CDR1 SQVTM, CDR2 ANQGSEA. The V end lost 3 bases, the J end lost 5 bases, and 8 bases lay between the germline ends. The CDR3 is 11 amino acids.

V is TRBV2 and J is TRBJ1-1; D gene uncertain. Germline lookup yields CDR1 SNHLY and CDR2 FYNNEI. Trimming stripped 3 bases from V and 3 bases from J, with 5 bases between. CDR3 length: 12 residues. CDR3 in DNA: TGTGCCAGCAGTGATGTTCACACTGAAGCTTTCTTT. Translating gives CASSDVHTEAFF.

The chain links TRBV5-1 to TRBJ1-2, with unresolved D. The germline V gene has CDR1 SGHRS and CDR2 YFSETQ. The CDR3 totals 16 residues. V was trimmed by 3 bases and J by 8 bases, leaving 23 bases between them. CDR3 in amino acids: CASSYGSSHLNGGYTF. Here the CDR3 DNA reads TGCGCCAGCAGCTACGGGTCCAGCCATCTTAACGGGGGCTACACCTTC.

DNA for the CDR3: TGCGCCAGCAGCGTTGGGTCTACCGAGCAGTACTTC. This translates into CASSVGSTEQYF. This chain connects TRBV5-1 to TRBJ2-7; D uncertain. The CDR3 sequence is 12 residues long. Trimming stripped 4 bases from V and 6 bases from J, with 11 bases between. The germline V gene has CDR1 SGHRS and CDR2 YFSETQ.

The chain recombines TRBV4-1 with TRBJ2-1, with D perhaps matching TRBD2 (7 bases). The germline V gene encodes CDR1 MGHRA and CDR2 YSYEKL. The CDR3 is made up of 11 amino acids. The CDR3: CATGGLNEQFF. The CDR3 DNA reads TGCGCGACCGGGGGGCTTAATGAGCAGTTCTTC.

As to this clone: This specimen includes other DNA sequences encoding the same CDR3. This chain uses TRBV29-1 with TRBJ2-2, with a tentative D call TRBD2 (5 bases). Trimming pared 6 bases from V and 5 bases from J, leaving 10 bases between. CDR1 SQVTM and CDR2 ANQGSEA come from the germline V gene. The CDR3 extends over 12 amino acids. The CDR3 DNA sequence: TGCAGCGTCGTCTCGGGGACCGGGGAGCTGTTTTTT. Protein sequence: CSVVSGTGELFF.

The rearrangement joins TRBV5-1 to TRBJ1-6; possible D gene TRBD1, 5 bases. The germline gives CDR1 SGHRS, CDR2 YFSETQ. This CDR3 comprises 15 residues. V lost 2 bases and J 2 bases, leaving 8 bases between the germline ends. The CDR3 loop reads CASSFRDAYNSPLHF. The CDR3 nucleotides are TGCGCCAGCAGCTTCAGGGATGCCTATAATTCACCCCTCCACTTT.

The chain is built from TRBV7-2 and TRBJ2-7; TRBD2 agrees at 8 bases. CDR3 length: 15 amino acids. The germline V gene encodes CDR1 SGHTA and CDR2 FQGNSA. The junction had 7 bases not matched to a gene; V was cut back by 5 bases and J by 1 base. The CDR3 spells CASSASGSGSYEQYF. CDR3 DNA sequence: TGTGCCAGCAGCGCTAGCGGGTCGGGGTCCTACGAGCAGTACTTC.

CDR3 sequence: CASSLEVLSTSTDTQYF. For the CDR3, the DNA is TGCGCCAGCAGCTTGGAAGTATTATCGACTAGCACAGATACGCAGTATTTT. V is TRBV5-1 and J is TRBJ2-3; D remains ambiguous. The CDR3 loop spans 17 amino acids. Trimming took 0 bases from V and 0 from J, leaving 14 bases between them. The V gene's germline CDR1 is SGHRS and CDR2 YFSETQ.

The chain joins TRBV2 to TRBJ2-5; D is perhaps TRBD1 (6 bases). CDR3 length: 14 residues. CDR1 is SNHLY, CDR2 FYNNEI, per germline. V lost 11 bases and J lost 5, with 21 bases in between. The CDR3, as DNA: TGTGCCGGTAACCGAGGGACAAAGTTCGAGACCCAGTACTTC. It translates to CAGNRGTKFETQYF.

The chain combines TRBV18 with TRBJ2-1; no reliable D call. The CDR3 has 13 amino acids. V shed 3 bases and J shed 8 bases, with 11 bases lying between them. Germline CDR1 KGHSH, CDR2 LQKENI. The DNA of the CDR3 is TGTGCCAGCTCACCGTCCAGTGCCGATGAGCAGTTCTTC. It yields the protein CASSPSSADEQFF.

This chain joins TRBV29-1 and TRBJ2-7; TRBD2 might be the D (6 bases). Germline V gene data show CDR1 as SQVTM and CDR2 as ANQGSEA. The CDR3 contains 11 residues. V lost 7 bases to trimming and J lost 6 bases, with 13 bases between them. CDR3 nucleotide sequence: TGCAGCGGGACAATGGGAGGCGAGCAGTACTTC. Encoded protein: CSGTMGGEQYF.

The V and J genes are TRBV7-6 and TRBJ2-1; D may be TRBD1 (6 bases). Between the trimmed V and J ends, which lost 5 bases and 2 bases, there was a span of 7 bases. The CDR3 has 13 residues. Per the germline V gene, CDR1 is SGHVS and CDR2 is FNYEAQ. The CDR3 nucleotides are TGTGCCAGCAGCACAGGGACCTACAATGAGCAGTTCTTC. It yields the protein CASSTGTYNEQFF. Looking up the rest from reference TRBV7-6 and TRBJ2-1 gives the full variable domain: GAGVSQSPRYKVTKRGQDVALRCDPISGHVSLYWYRQALGQGPEFLTYFNYEAQQDKSGLPNDRFSAERPEGSISTLTIQRTEQRDSAMYRCASSTGTYNEQFFGPGTRLTVL.

The chain uses TRBV7-2 and TRBJ1-2; D perhaps matches TRBD1 (6 bases). Trimming took 1 base from V and 8 from J, leaving 11 bases between them. Looked up from germline, CDR1 is SGHTA and CDR2 is FQGNSA. The CDR3 runs to 13 residues. The CDR3 DNA is TGTGCCAGCAGCTTAGTAACAGGGATCGGCTACACCTTC. This gives the protein CASSLVTGIGYTF.

A few counts support this clone. The chain has TRBV4-2 and TRBJ1-2; no definite D call. The CDR3 spans 14 residues. Germline V lookup: CDR1 LGHNA, CDR2 YNFKEQ. The germline V and J ends were trimmed by 1 base and 3 bases, with 9 bases remaining between them. The CDR3: CASSQARQDYGYTF. The CDR3 DNA sequence: TGTGCCAGCAGCCAAGCAAGGCAAGACTATGGCTACACCTTC.

The chain employs TRBV7-2 and TRBJ2-1, with 10 positions matching TRBD2. Losses at the gene ends were 4 bases for V and 5 bases for J; bases not matched to a gene: 2. Germline V lookup: CDR1 SGHTA, CDR2 FQGNSA. The CDR3 is 14 residues long. The CDR3 protein is CASSSTSGNNEQFF. DNA of the CDR3: TGTGCCAGCAGCTCAACTAGCGGGAACAATGAGCAGTTCTTC.

The chain links TRBV5-8 to TRBJ2-6; D uncertain. The CDR3 runs 15 residues. CDR1 and CDR2 from the germline V gene are SGHTS and YDEGEE. Trimming shortened V by 0 bases and J by 2 bases, and 6 bases separated the two germline ends. The DNA of the CDR3 is TGTGCCAGCAGCTTGGAGGCAGCTGGGGCCAACGTCCTGACTTTC. Its translation: CASSLEAAGANVLTF.

The chain joins TRBV5-1 to TRBJ2-2; D is perhaps TRBD1 or TRBD2 (5 bases each). The length of the CDR3 is 17 residues. Trimming took 4 bases from V and 4 from J, leaving 20 bases between them. Germline assignment: CDR1 SGHRS and CDR2 YFSETQ. This chain's CDR3 is CASSLGPVLGGTGELFF. CDR3 in DNA: TGCGCCAGCAGCCTGGGGCCCGTCCTAGGAGGCACCGGGGAGCTGTTTTTT.

This clone was observed a single time. Distinct nucleotide sequences in the sample also encode this CDR3. V is TRBV2 and J is TRBJ2-2; D perhaps matches TRBD2 (6 bases). CDR1 is SNHLY, CDR2 FYNNEI, per germline. V was trimmed by 4 bases and J by 7 bases, leaving 7 bases between them. CDR3 length equals 12 residues. The CDR3 loop is CASSGGGGELFF. CDR3 coding DNA: TGTGCCAGCAGTGGGGGAGGCGGGGAGCTGTTTTTT.

This chain links TRBV5-8 with TRBJ2-3, with 7 bases aligning to TRBD2. V shed 4 bases and J 0 bases; nucleotides not matched to a gene: 11. Germline CDR1 reads SGHTS; CDR2 reads YDEGEE. This CDR3 contains 17 residues. The CDR3 protein is CASSLSSTSSSTDTQYF. The CDR3, as DNA: TGTGCCAGCAGCCTTTCCTCGACTAGCAGCAGCACAGATACGCAGTATTTT.

The chain employs TRBV5-1 and TRBJ1-1; a possible D gene is TRBD1 (5 bases). With 4 bases removed from V and 1 base from J, the gap between germline ends came to 11 bases. The CDR3 contains 14 residues. CDR1 SGHRS and CDR2 YFSETQ come from the germline V gene. The CDR3 is CASSKGTENTEAFF. CDR3 nucleotides: TGCGCCAGCAGCAAAGGGACGGAGAACACTGAAGCTTTCTTT.

This chain uses TRBV7-9 with TRBJ2-4; 14 bases map to TRBD2. Unmatched junction bases numbered 8, after V lost 3 bases and J lost 1 base. Germline CDR1 SEHNR, CDR2 FQNEAQ (reference sequence). This CDR3 has 19 amino acids. This CDR3 reads CASSFATSGRAVAKNIQYF. In DNA, the CDR3 is TGTGCCAGCAGCTTTGCGACTAGCGGGAGGGCCGTCGCCAAAAACATTCAGTACTTC.